What follows are 20 T cell receptor beta chains derived from one specimen sequenced in a study of blood T cell repertoires in COVID-19. Data came from immunoSEQ multiplex PCR; TCRdb stores just in-frame clones and leaves some out. The table has around 270,000 clones, 80% to 90% seen once. Sequencing used peripheral blood. The receptor set was obtained from a middle-aged man with acute or convalescent COVID-19.

The gene calls are TRBV3-1 (or the pseudogene TRBV3-2) and TRBJ2-7; 11 bases line up with TRBD2. V dropped 5 bases and J dropped 2; count of bases not matched to a gene: 5. Per germline, CDR1 LGHDT and CDR2 YNNKEL (reference sequence). The CDR3 covers 15 residues. As DNA, the CDR3 is TGTGCCAGCAGCTATAGCGGGGGGGGGCCCTACGAGCAGTACTTC. Translating gives CASSYSGGGPYEQYF.

The chain couples TRBV3-1 (or the pseudogene TRBV3-2) to TRBJ1-2, with D unresolved. The V end was cut by 1 base, the J end by 5 bases, with 14 bases between. The CDR3 totals 15 residues. Germline CDR1 is LGHDT and CDR2 is YNNKEL (reference sequence). The CDR3, as DNA: TGTGCCAGCAGCCAAGGGATGGCAGGTATTTATGGCTACACCTTC. It encodes CASSQGMAGIYGYTF.

This clone was seen a single time. The chain has TRBV7-8 and TRBJ2-3, with D hard to call. Germline V gives CDR1 SGHVS, CDR2 FQNEAQ. The V end lost 1 base, the J end lost 0 bases, and 17 bases lay between the germline ends. This CDR3 comprises 18 residues. Here the CDR3 reads CASSLGVGTAPSTDTQYF. In DNA, the CDR3 is TGTGCCAGCAGCTTAGGCGTAGGCACAGCCCCTAGCACAGATACGCAGTATTTT.

This rearrangement joins TRBV7-9 to TRBJ2-1; 7 bases are shared with TRBD1. Germline values: CDR1 SEHNR, CDR2 FQNEAQ (reference sequence). V was pared by 5 bases and J by 8 bases, with 12 bases of the junction left unmatched. This CDR3 has 15 residues. CDR3 sequence (DNA): TGTGCCAGCAGCCAAGGACAAGGGGGCGGAGATGAGCAGTTCTTC. Protein: CASSQGQGGGDEQFF.

V usage is TRBV6-5 and J usage is TRBJ2-7, with 7 positions matching TRBD1. Trimming cost V 6 bases and J 2 bases; bases outside gene matches: 4. This CDR3 comprises 13 residues. Germline V gives CDR1 MNHEY, CDR2 SVGAGI. CDR3 coding DNA: TGTGCCAGCAGGAGGGGGCAGGCCTACGAGCAGTACTTC. It specifies CASRRGQAYEQYF.

The V gene is TRBV7-9, the J gene TRBJ2-2; the match to TRBD1 covers 9 bases. Germline-derived CDR1 and CDR2 are SEHNR and FQNEAQ (reference sequence). CDR3 size: 15 residues. V lost 6 bases and J lost 0; bases outside the gene matches: 2. The DNA of the CDR3 is TGTGCCAGCAGGGGGACAGGGTCGAACACCGGGGAGCTGTTTTTT. Translated, it gives CASRGTGSNTGELFF.

CDR3 coding DNA: TGCGCCAGCAGCTTTACAGGGGGCGCGTCCGCCGGGGAGCTGTTTTTT. It yields the protein CASSFTGGASAGELFF. The chain is built from TRBV5-1 and TRBJ2-2; the match to TRBD1 covers 9 bases. The CDR3 has 16 residues. Germline V gene lookup returns CDR1 SGHRS and CDR2 YFSETQ. V gave up 2 bases and J gave up 6 bases; unmatched junction bases: 8.

A word on this clone: The same CDR3 arises from other DNA sequences in this sample as well. The chain combines TRBV5-4 with TRBJ2-2; tentatively, D is TRBD2 (5 bases). The CDR3 extends over 15 amino acids. Germline V lookup: CDR1 SGHNT, CDR2 YYREEE (reference sequence). The ends were cut back, 2 bases at V and 0 bases at J, with 8 bases in the middle. CDR3 amino acids: CASSFGGSNTGELFF. The CDR3 bases are TGTGCCAGCAGCTTCGGCGGGTCGAACACCGGGGAGCTGTTTTTT.

The rearrangement uses TRBV11-3 and TRBJ2-1; D gene ambiguous. Between the trimmed V and J ends, which lost 0 bases and 13 bases, there was a span of 13 bases. Looked up from germline, CDR1 is SGHNT and CDR2 is YENEEA. The CDR3 totals 13 residues. The CDR3 spells CASSLDFAGRQFF. The CDR3 nucleotides read TGTGCCAGCAGCTTAGATTTTGCAGGCCGACAGTTCTTC. The entire variable domain, with the rest obtained from reference TRBV11-3 and TRBJ2-1, is as follows: EAGVVQSPRYKIIEKKQPVAFWCNPISGHNTLYWYLQNLGQGPELLIRYENEEAVDDSQLPKDRFSAERLKGVDSTLKIQPAELGDSAVYLCASSLDFAGRQFFGPGTRLTVL.

In DNA, the CDR3 is TGTGCCAGCAGTTTAGATCGAGATTCACCCCTCCACTTT. Translation: CASSLDRDSPLHF. The V gene is TRBV12-3 or TRBV12-4, the J gene TRBJ1-6, with D uncertain. CDR3 length: 13 residues. V lost 1 base, J lost 8 bases, and 6 bases lay in between.

This chain links TRBV15 with TRBJ1-5; D is ambiguous. Germline V lookup: CDR1 LNHNV, CDR2 YYDKDF (reference sequence). The V gene lost 0 bases and the J gene lost 4 bases, with 10 bases spanning the gap. The CDR3 extends over 15 amino acids. In DNA form, the CDR3 reads TGTGCCACCAGCAGAGATAAAGCCGGTAATCAGCCCCAGCATTTT. Its translation is CATSRDKAGNQPQHF.

The chain joins TRBV4-1 to TRBJ1-1; possibly TRBD1 for D (5 bases). The germline V gene has CDR1 MGHRA and CDR2 YSYEKL. The CDR3 extends over 13 amino acids. With 6 bases removed from V and 1 base from J, the gap between germline ends came to 9 bases. CDR3: CASRSGPNTEAFF. The CDR3 DNA reads as TGCGCCAGCAGGTCAGGGCCGAACACTGAAGCTTTCTTT.

The rearrangement links TRBV15 to TRBJ1-1; possible D gene TRBD1, 6 bases. This CDR3 spans 17 amino acids. The germline gives CDR1 LNHNV, CDR2 YYDKDF (reference sequence). Trimming pared 4 bases from V and 1 base from J, leaving 19 bases between. CDR3 protein: CATSNSGGRGENTEAFF. The CDR3 DNA reads TGTGCCACCAGCAACTCGGGGGGCCGGGGGGAGAACACTGAAGCTTTCTTT.

The J gene is TRBJ1-1, the V gene TRBV5-1, with 7 positions matching TRBD1. CDR1 and CDR2 from the germline V gene are SGHRS and YFSETQ. Trimming at V came to 4 bases and at J to 0 bases, leaving 6 bases not matched to a gene. This CDR3 is 15 amino acids long. This CDR3 reads CASSPGTVMNTEAFF. The CDR3, as DNA: TGCGCCAGCAGCCCGGGGACAGTCATGAACACTGAAGCTTTCTTT. Drawing the rest from reference TRBV5-1 and TRBJ1-1, the complete variable domain is KAGVTQTPRYLIKTRGQQVTLSCSPISGHRSVSWYQQTPGQGLQFLFEYFSETQRNKGNFPGRFSGRQFSNSRSEMNVSTLELGDSALYLCASSPGTVMNTEAFFGQGTRLTVV.

This clone was seen just once. This chain links TRBV2 with TRBJ2-7, with D unresolved. CDR3 length: 15 residues. V was trimmed by 6 bases and J by 0 bases, leaving 15 bases between them. Per germline, CDR1 SNHLY and CDR2 FYNNEI. CDR3 sequence (DNA): TGTGCCAGCAGACCACCGAGTCGTTCCTCCTACGAGCAGTACTTC. The encoded protein is CASRPPSRSSYEQYF.

V is TRBV9 and J is TRBJ1-1; possibly TRBD1 for D (5 bases). The ends were cut back, 4 bases at V and 2 bases at J, with 15 bases in the middle. Germline loops: CDR1 SGDLS, CDR2 YYNGEE. CDR3 length: 15 amino acids. As DNA, the CDR3 is TGTGCCAGCAGCCGACGGGGGACTTTAAACACTGAAGCTTTCTTT. Amino acids: CASSRRGTLNTEAFF.

The rearrangement links TRBV6-2 or TRBV6-3 to TRBJ1-2, with D possibly TRBD1 on 6 matching bases. This CDR3 has 12 amino acids. Germline V gives CDR1 MNHEY, CDR2 SVGEGT. V gave up 4 bases and J gave up 7 bases, with 10 bases separating them. The CDR3 is CASSSTGPGYTF. DNA for the CDR3: TGTGCCAGCAGTTCAACAGGGCCTGGCTACACCTTC.

In its sample, this clone was seen a few times. The chain is built from TRBV15 and TRBJ2-1; a possible D gene is TRBD1 (5 bases). V lost 3 bases, J lost 3 bases, and 15 bases lay in between. Per the germline V gene, CDR1 is LNHNV and CDR2 is YYDKDF (reference sequence). This CDR3 is built from 16 residues. CDR3 residues: CATSSNRSNFYNEQFF. The CDR3 DNA is TGTGCCACCAGCAGTAACAGGTCAAATTTCTACAATGAGCAGTTCTTC.

V and J are TRBV4-1 and TRBJ1-4; D possibly corresponds to TRBD1 (5 bases). V lost 3 bases to trimming and J lost 6 bases, with 17 bases between them. This CDR3 is 16 amino acids long. Germline loops: CDR1 MGHRA, CDR2 YSYEKL. The DNA for the CDR3 is TGCGCCAGCAGCCAGGACCGGACGGTCAGGGATGAAAAACTGTTTTTT. It translates to CASSQDRTVRDEKLFF.

V gene TRBV19 combines with J gene TRBJ1-2; D gene ambiguous. This CDR3 is 14 amino acids long. V dropped 2 bases and J dropped 4 bases, with 11 bases sitting between them. Germline CDR1 reads LNHDA; CDR2 reads SQIVND (reference sequence). The CDR3, as DNA: TGTGCCAGTAGTATAAGCCTTGTACCCTATGGCTACACCTTC. It is translated as CASSISLVPYGYTF.